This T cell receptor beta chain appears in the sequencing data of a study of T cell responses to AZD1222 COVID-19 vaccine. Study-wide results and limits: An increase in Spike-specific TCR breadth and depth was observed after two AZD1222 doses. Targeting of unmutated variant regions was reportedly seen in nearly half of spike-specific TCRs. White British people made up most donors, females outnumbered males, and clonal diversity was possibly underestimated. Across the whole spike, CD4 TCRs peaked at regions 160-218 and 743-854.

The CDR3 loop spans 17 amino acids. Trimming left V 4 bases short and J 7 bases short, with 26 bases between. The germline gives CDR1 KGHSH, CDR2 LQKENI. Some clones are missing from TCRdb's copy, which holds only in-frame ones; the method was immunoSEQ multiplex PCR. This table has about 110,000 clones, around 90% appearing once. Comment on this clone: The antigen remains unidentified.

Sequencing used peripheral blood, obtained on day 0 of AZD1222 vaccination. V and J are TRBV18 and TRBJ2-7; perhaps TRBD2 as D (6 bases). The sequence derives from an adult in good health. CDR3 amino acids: CASSRYDLLARVSEQYF. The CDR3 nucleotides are TGTGCCAGCTCACGATACGATCTACTAGCTCGGGTGAGTGAGCAGTACTTC.